This T cell receptor beta chain was retrieved from a study of PD-1 blockade in mismatch repair-deficient tumors. Study-level information: Patients had 12 mismatch repair-deficient cancer types, all previously treated and progressing.

TCR sequencing covered three patients who responded to pembrolizumab. Points from the study as a whole: After pembrolizumab, tumor-resident clones rose rapidly, then generally contracted before radiologic responses.

TCRdb's copy holds only in-frame clones and misses some; the assay was immunoSEQ multiplex PCR. Of more than 40,000 clones listed, around 85% were seen once; the top ten hold roughly 8.1%. V gave up 5 bases and J gave up 6 bases, with 20 bases separating them. The CDR3 has 15 amino acids. Germline V gene data show CDR1 as SGHAT and CDR2 as FQNNGV. In its sample, this clone was seen a few times. Antigen specificity is unknown. The sequence was collected from an adult with mismatch repair-deficient cancer. The gene calls are TRBV11-2 and TRBJ2-7; a possible D gene is TRBD1 (6 bases). This specimen was peripheral blood, taken more than 19 weeks after starting pembrolizumab. In nucleotides, the CDR3 is TGTGCCAGCAGCATCTACAGGGACCCTGGCTTCGAGCAGTACTTC. It codes for CASSIYRDPGFEQYF.